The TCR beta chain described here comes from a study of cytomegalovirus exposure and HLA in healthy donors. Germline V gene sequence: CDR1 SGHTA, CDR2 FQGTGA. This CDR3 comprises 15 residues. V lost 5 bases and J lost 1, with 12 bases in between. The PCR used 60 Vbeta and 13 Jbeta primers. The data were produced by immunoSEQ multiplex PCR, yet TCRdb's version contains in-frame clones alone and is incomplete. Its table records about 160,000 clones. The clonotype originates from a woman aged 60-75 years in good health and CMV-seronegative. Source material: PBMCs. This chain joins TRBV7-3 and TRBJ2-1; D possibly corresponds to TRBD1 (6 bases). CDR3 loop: CASSPKGESYNEQFF. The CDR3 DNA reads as TGTGCCAGCAGCCCAAAGGGGGAATCCTACAATGAGCAGTTCTTC.